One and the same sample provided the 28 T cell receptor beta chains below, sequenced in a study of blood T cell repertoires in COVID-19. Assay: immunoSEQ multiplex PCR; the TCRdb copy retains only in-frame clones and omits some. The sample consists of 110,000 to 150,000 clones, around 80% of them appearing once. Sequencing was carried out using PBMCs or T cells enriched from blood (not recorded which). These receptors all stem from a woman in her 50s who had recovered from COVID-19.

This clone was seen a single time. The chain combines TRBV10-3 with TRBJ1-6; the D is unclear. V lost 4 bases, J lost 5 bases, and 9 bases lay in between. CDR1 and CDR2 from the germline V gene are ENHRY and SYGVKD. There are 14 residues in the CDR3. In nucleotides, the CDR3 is TGTGCCATCAGTGGGGGAGGGCATAATTCACCCCTCCACTTT. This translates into CAISGGGHNSPLHF.

For the CDR3, the DNA is TGTGTCAGAAGCCCGCTATGGGCCCCCTCTGGGGCCAACGTCCTGACTTTC. Translating gives CVRSPLWAPSGANVLTF. The chain couples TRBV7-5 to TRBJ2-6; TRBD1, the table's D call, was not compared with the DNA. TRBV7-5 is classified as a pseudogene. The CDR3 has 17 amino acids.

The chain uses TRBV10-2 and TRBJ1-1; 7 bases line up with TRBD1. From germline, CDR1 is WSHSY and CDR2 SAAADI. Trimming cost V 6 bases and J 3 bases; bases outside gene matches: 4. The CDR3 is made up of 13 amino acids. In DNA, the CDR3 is TGCGCCAGCAGATGGCAGGGGGACACTGAAGCTTTCTTT. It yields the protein CASRWQGDTEAFF.

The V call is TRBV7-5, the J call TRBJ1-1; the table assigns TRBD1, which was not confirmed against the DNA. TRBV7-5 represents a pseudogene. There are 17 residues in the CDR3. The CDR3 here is CVRSLKNAGQGGREAFF. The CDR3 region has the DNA TGTGTCAGAAGCTTAAAGAACGCCGGACAGGGAGGGCGAGAGGCTTTCTTT.

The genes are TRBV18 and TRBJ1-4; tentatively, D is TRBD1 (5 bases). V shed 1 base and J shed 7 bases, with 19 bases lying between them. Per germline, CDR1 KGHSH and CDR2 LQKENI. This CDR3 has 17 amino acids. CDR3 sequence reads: CASSPRVRTTGSEKLFF. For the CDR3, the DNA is TGTGCCAGCTCACCACGGGTCAGGACAACCGGAAGTGAAAAACTGTTTTTT.

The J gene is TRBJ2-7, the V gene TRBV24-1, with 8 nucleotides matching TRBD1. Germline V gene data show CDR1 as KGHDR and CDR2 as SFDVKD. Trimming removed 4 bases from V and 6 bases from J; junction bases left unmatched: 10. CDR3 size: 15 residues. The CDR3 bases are TGTGCCACCAGTGAGCCAGGACAGGGTTTCCTCGAGCAGTACTTC. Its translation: CATSEPGQGFLEQYF.

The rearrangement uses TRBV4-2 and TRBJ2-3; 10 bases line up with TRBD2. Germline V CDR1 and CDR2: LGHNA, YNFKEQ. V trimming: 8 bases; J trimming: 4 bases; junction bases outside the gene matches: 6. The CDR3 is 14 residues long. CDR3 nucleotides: TGTGCCAGCGAAAGCGGGGGGGCATCAGATACGCAGTATTTT. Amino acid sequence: CASESGGASDTQYF.

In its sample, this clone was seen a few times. CDR3 sequence reads: CASSPIGQGGNYGYTF. CDR3 DNA: TGTGCCAGCAGTCCAATAGGACAGGGGGGAAACTATGGCTACACCTTC. The chain couples TRBV27 to TRBJ1-2, with 10 bases fitting TRBD1. V gave up 5 bases and J gave up 2 bases; unmatched junction bases: 8. The CDR3 covers 16 residues. CDR1 is MNHEY and CDR2 is SMNVEV in the germline V gene (reference sequence).

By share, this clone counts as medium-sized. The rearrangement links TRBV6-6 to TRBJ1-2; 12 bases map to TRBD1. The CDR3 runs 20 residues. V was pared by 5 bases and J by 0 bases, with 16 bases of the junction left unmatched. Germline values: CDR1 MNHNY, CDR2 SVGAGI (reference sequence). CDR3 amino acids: CASSQITYLGQGATNYGYTF. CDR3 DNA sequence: TGTGCCAGCAGTCAGATCACCTACCTGGGACAGGGGGCGACTAACTATGGCTACACCTTC.

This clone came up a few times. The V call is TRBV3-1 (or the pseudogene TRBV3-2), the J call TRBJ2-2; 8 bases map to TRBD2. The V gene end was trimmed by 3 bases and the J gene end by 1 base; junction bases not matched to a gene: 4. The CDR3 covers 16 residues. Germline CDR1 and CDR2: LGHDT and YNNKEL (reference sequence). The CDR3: CASSQFLAGNTGELFF. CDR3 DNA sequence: TGTGCCAGCAGCCAGTTCCTAGCGGGGAACACCGGGGAGCTGTTTTTT.

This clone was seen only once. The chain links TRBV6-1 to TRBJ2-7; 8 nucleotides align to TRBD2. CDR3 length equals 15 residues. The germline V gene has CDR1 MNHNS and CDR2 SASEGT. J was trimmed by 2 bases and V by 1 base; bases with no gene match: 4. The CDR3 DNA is TGTGCCAGCAGTGAAGTGCTAGCGGGTACCTACGAGCAGTACTTC. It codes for CASSEVLAGTYEQYF.

CDR3 nucleotide sequence: TGTGCCAGCAGCTCAGACAGGGCGGCTGGAAACACCATATATTTT. Translating gives CASSSDRAAGNTIYF. The chain combines TRBV13 with TRBJ1-3; 7 positions agree with TRBD1. CDR1 is PRHDT, CDR2 FYEKMQ, per germline (reference sequence). Unmatched junction bases numbered 5, after V lost 4 bases and J lost 2 bases. The CDR3 is 15 residues long.

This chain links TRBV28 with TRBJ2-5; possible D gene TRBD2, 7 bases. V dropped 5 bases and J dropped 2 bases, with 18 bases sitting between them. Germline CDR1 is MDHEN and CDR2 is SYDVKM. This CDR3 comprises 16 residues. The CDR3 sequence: CASSQLWGGGQETQYF. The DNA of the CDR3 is TGTGCCAGCAGTCAGTTATGGGGAGGGGGGCAAGAGACCCAGTACTTC.

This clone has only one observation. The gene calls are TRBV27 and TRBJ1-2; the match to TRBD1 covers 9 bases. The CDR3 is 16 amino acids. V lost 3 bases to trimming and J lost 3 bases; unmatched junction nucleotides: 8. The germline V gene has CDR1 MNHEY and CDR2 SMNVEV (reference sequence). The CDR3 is CASSFFPRTGDYGYTF. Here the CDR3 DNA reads TGTGCCAGCAGTTTCTTTCCCCGGACAGGGGACTATGGCTACACCTTC.

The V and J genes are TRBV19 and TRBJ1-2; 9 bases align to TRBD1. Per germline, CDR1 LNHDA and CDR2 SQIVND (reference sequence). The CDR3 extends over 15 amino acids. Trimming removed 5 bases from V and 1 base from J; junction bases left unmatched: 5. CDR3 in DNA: TGTGCCAGTAGTCCACAGGGGGCCGTTAACTATGGCTACACCTTC. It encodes CASSPQGAVNYGYTF.

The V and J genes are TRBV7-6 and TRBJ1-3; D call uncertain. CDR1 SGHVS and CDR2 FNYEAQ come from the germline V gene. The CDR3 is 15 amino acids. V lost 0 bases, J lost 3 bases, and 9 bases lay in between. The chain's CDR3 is CASSLAPGNGNTIYF. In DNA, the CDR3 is TGTGCCAGCAGCTTAGCTCCGGGTAATGGAAACACCATATATTTT.

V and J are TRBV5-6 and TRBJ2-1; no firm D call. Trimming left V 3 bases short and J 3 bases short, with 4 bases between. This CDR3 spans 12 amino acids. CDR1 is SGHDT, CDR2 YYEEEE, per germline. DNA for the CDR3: TGTGCCAGCAGCTGGAGCTACAATGAGCAGTTCTTC. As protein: CASSWSYNEQFF.

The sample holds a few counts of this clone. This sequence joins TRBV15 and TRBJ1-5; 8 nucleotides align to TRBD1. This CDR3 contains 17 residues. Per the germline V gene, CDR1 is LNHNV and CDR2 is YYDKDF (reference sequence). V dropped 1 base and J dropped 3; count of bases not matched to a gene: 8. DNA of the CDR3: TGTGCCACCAGCAGAGTACGGGGGACAGGCATCAATCAGCCCCAGCATTTT. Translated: CATSRVRGTGINQPQHF.

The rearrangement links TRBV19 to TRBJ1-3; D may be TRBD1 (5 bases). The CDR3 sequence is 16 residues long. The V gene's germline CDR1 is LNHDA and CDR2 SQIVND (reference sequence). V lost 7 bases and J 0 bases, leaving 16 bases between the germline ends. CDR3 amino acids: CASTGRGTSSGNTIYF. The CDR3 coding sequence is TGTGCCAGTACCGGGAGAGGGACCAGCTCTGGAAACACCATATATTTT.

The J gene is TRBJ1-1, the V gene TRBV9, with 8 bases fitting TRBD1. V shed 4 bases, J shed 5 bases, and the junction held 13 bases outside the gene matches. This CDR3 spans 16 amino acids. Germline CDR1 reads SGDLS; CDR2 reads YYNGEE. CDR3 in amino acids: CASSSAGGIWGTEAFF. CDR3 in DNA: TGTGCCAGCAGCTCGGCAGGGGGCATTTGGGGAACTGAAGCTTTCTTT.

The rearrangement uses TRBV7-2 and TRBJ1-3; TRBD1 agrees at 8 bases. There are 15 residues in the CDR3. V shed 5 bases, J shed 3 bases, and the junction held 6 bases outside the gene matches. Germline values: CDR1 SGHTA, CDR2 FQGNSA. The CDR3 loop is CASSAEGTGGNTIYF. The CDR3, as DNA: TGTGCCAGCAGCGCAGAAGGGACAGGTGGAAACACCATATATTTT.

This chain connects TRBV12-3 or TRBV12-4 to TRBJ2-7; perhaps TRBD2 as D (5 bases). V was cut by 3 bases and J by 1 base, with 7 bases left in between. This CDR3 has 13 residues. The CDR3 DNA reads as TGTGCCAGCAGTTTTGGAGGTTCCTACGAGCAGTACGTC. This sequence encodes CASSFGGSYEQYV.

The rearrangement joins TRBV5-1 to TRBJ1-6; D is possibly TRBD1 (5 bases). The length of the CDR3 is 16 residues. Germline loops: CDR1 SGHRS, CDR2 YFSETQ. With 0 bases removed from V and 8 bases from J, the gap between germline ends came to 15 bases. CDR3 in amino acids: CASSLDGGVKDSPLHF. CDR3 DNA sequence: TGCGCCAGCAGCTTGGACGGGGGGGTTAAAGATTCACCCCTCCACTTT.

The DNA for the CDR3 is TGTGCCAGCAGCTTACAGAGTCCCAGGGACAGGGCCCGAGGGGGCAACACTGAAGCTTTCTTT. As protein: CASSLQSPRDRARGGNTEAFF. V and J are TRBV7-3 and TRBJ1-1; TRBD1 matches 9 bases. The J segment lost 2 bases and the V segment lost 2 bases, leaving 21 bases of the junction unmatched. The CDR3 consists of 21 residues. Germline V gene data show CDR1 as SGHTA and CDR2 as FQGTGA.

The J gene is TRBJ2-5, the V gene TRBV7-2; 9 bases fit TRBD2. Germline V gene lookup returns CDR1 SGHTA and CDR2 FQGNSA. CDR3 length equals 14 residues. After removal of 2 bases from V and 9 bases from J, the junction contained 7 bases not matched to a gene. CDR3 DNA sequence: TGTGCCAGCAGCTTACCTAGCGGGGCCCGGTCCCAGTACTTC. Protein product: CASSLPSGARSQYF. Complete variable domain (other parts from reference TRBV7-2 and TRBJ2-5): GAGVSQSPSNKVTEKGKDVELRCDPISGHTALYWYRQSLGQGLEFLIYFQGNSAPDKSGLPSDRFSAERTGGSVSTLTIQRTQQEDSAVYLCASSLPSGARSQYFGPGTRLLVL.

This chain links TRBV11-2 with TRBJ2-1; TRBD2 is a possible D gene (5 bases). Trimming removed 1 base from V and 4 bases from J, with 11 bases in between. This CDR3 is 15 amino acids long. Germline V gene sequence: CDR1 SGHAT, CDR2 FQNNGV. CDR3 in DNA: TGTGCCAGCAGCTTAGTGGAAAGCGGATACAATGAGCAGTTCTTC. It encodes CASSLVESGYNEQFF.

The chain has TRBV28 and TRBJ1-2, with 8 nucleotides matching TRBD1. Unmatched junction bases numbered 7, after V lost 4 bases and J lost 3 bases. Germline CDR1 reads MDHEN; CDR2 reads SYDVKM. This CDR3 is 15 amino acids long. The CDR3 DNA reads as TGTGCCAGCAGTTCGTTGGACAGGGTGGACTATGGCTACACCTTC. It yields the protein CASSSLDRVDYGYTF.

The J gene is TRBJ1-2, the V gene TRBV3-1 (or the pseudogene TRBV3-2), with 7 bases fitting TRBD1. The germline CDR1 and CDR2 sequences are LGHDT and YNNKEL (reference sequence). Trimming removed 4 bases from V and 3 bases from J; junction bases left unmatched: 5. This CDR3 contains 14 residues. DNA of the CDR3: TGTGCCAGCAGCCCACGTGACAGGGACTATGGCTACACCTTC. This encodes CASSPRDRDYGYTF.